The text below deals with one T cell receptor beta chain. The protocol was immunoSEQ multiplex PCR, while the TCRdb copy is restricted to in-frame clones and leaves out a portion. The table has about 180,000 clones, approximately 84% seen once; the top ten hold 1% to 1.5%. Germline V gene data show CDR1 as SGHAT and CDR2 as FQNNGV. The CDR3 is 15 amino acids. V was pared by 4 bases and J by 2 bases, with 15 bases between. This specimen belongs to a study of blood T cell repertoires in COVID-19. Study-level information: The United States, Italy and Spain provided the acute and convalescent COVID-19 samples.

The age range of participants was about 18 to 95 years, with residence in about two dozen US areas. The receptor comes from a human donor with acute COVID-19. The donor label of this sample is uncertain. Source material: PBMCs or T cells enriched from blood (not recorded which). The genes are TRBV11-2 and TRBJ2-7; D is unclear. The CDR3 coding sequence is TGTGCCAGCAGCTCACTGAAACGGTCGCCCTACGAGCAGTACTTC. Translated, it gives CASSSLKRSPYEQYF.